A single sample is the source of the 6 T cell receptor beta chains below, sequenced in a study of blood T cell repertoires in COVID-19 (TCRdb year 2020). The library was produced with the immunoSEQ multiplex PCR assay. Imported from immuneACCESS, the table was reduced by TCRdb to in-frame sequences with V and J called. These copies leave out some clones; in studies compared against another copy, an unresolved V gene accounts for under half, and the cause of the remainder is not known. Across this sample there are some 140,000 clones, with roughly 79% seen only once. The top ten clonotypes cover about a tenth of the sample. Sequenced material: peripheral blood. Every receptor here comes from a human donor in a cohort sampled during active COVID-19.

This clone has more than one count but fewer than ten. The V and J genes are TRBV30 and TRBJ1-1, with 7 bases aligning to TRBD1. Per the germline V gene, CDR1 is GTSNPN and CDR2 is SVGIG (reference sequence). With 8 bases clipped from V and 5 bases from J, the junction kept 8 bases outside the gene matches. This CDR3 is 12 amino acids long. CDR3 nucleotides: TGTGCCACCTACAGGGGTGAGACTGAAGCTTTCTTT. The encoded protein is CATYRGETEAFF.

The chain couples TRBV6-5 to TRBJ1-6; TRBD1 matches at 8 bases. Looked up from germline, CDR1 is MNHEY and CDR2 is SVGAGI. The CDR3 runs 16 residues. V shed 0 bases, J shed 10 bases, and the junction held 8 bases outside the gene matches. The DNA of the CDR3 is TGTGCCAGCAGTTACTCGAGCAGGGGGCTATCCTCACCCCTCCACTTT. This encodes CASSYSSRGLSSPLHF.

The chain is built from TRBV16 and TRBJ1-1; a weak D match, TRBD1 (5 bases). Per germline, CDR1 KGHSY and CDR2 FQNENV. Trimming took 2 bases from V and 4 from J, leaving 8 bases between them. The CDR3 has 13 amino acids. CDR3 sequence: CASSQGRATEAFF. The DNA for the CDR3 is TGTGCCAGCAGCCAAGGCAGGGCCACTGAAGCTTTCTTT.

The CDR3 DNA reads as TGTGCCAGCAGCTTGGGACTAGCGTCCGACGAGCAGTACTTC. This translates into CASSLGLASDEQYF. The chain recombines TRBV5-4 with TRBJ2-7, with TRBD2 matching 8 bases. V lost 0 bases to trimming and J lost 5 bases; unmatched junction nucleotides: 4. This CDR3 region has 14 residues. Per germline, CDR1 SGHNT and CDR2 YYREEE (reference sequence).

In nucleotides, the CDR3 is TGTGCCAGCAGCCGTGGACAGACCTATGGCTACACCTTC. Protein sequence: CASSRGQTYGYTF. The rearrangement joins TRBV7-9 to TRBJ1-2; maybe TRBD1 (6 bases). Germline CDR1 and CDR2: SEHNR and FQNEAQ (reference sequence). Trimming removed 5 bases at V and 4 bases at J, with 11 bases between. The CDR3 runs to 13 residues.

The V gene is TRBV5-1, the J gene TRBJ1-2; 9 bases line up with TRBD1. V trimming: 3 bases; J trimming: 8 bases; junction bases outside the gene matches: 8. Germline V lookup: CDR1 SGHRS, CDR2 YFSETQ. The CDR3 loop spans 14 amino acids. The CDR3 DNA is TGCGCCAGCAGCTCTACTACAGGGGGCTTCGGCTACACCTTC. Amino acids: CASSSTTGGFGYTF.